This TCR beta chain was found in a study of T cells after yellow fever vaccination. Across the study: Fractions with few cells were prepared using SMART-Seq v4 Ultra Low Input.

CDR3 size: 15 residues. Germline CDR1 reads DFQATT; CDR2 reads SNEGSKA (reference sequence). The V gene end was trimmed by 0 bases and the J gene end by 1 base; junction bases not matched to a gene: 5. UMIs and a universal primer site were added when TCR cDNA was made by 5'RACE template switching. From the 5' RACE reads, TCRdb called clonotypes with MiXCR, one entry per CDR3 protein. The sample shows some 400,000 distinct CDR3 sequences, 18% of them seen only once. Study-level results: Most clones from primary vaccination resurfaced after the booster (under 97% CD4, around 91% CD8). Though weaker, the secondary response peaked faster, on day 5 versus 15.

This clonotype was seen a handful of times. Its antigen is as yet unknown. This rearrangement joins TRBV20-1 to TRBJ2-5, with 7 bases lining up with TRBD2. This sequence originates from a man aged 18 to 35 who received the YFV17D yellow fever vaccine. This specimen consisted of PBMCs, obtained before the yellow fever booster vaccination. The CDR3, as DNA: TGCAGTGCTAGAGATCGGCTAGCGGCCCAAGAGACCCAGTACTTC. Translation: CSARDRLAAQETQYF.